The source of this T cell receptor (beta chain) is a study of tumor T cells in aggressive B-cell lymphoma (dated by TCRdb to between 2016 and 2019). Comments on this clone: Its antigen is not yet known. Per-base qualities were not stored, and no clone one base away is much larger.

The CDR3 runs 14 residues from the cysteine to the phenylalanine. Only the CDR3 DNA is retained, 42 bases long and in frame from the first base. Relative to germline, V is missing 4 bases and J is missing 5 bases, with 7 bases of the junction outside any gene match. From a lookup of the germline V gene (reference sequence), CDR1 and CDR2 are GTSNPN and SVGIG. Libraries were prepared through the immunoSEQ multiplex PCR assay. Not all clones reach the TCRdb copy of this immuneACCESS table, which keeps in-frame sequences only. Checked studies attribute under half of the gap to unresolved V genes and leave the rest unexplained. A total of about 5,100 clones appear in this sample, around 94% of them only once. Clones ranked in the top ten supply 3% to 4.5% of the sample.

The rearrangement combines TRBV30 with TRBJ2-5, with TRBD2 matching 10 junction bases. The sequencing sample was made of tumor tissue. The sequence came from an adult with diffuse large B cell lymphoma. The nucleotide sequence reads TGTGCCTGGACTAGCGGGGGCGGGAGGGAGACCCAGTACTTC. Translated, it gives CAWTSGGGRETQYF.